The 18 T cell receptor beta chains below were found in one sample sequenced in a study of shared clonotypes between healthy human individuals. Using immunoSEQ multiplex PCR, the repertoire was profiled, and TCRdb retains in-frame clones only, with some absent. Counted here are 2 million to 3 million clones, more than 85% occurring once; the ten biggest clones make up around 0.4%. The sequencing sample was made of naive CD4+ T cells from PBMCs. Subset defined: CD45RA+ positively selected. Source of these receptors: a man younger than 35 in good health. Some clones in this sample may be carry-over from other donors' samples.

This clone was detected once. The chain has TRBV7-6 and TRBJ2-1; 7 bases are shared with TRBD1. The CDR3 is 15 amino acids. V trimming: 1 base; J trimming: 2 bases; junction bases outside the gene matches: 2. CDR1 and CDR2 (germline): SGHVS, FNYEAQ. CDR3 coding DNA: TGTGCCAGCAGCTTAGTCCAGGGGGCCTACAATGAGCAGTTCTTC. Translation: CASSLVQGAYNEQFF.

This clone was seen only once. The chain couples TRBV2 to TRBJ2-2; 7 nucleotides line up with TRBD1. Germline loops: CDR1 SNHLY, CDR2 FYNNEI. The V segment lost 5 bases and the J segment 1 base; nucleotides outside the gene matches: 4. The CDR3 runs to 15 residues. The CDR3, as DNA: TGTGCCAGCAGTTTCGGACAGGTGAACACCGGGGAGCTGTTTTTT. The encoded protein is CASSFGQVNTGELFF. Based on the CDR3 plus reference TRBV2 and TRBJ2-2, the full variable domain is EPEVTQTPSHQVTQMGQEVILRCVPISNHLYFYWYRQILGQKVEFLVSFYNNEISEKSEIFDDQFSVERPDGSNFTLKIRSTKLEDSAMYFCASSFGQVNTGELFFGEGSRLTVL.

V usage is TRBV29-1 and J usage is TRBJ2-3; 9 bases agree with TRBD1. The CDR3 length is 13 residues. The V gene's germline CDR1 is SQVTM and CDR2 ANQGSEA. V lost 7 bases to trimming and J lost 4 bases; unmatched junction nucleotides: 6. This chain's CDR3 is CSGGQGWPDTQYF. The CDR3 nucleotides are TGCAGCGGAGGACAGGGGTGGCCAGATACGCAGTATTTT.

Comments on this clone: Other DNA sequences within the sample encode an identical CDR3. J is TRBJ2-7 and V is TRBV6-5; D may be TRBD2 (6 bases). This CDR3 region has 12 residues. The germline gives CDR1 MNHEY, CDR2 SVGAGI. V was cut by 8 bases and J by 0 bases, with 8 bases left in between. DNA for the CDR3: TGTGCCAGCGGGGGGAACTCCTACGAGCAGTACTTC. It specifies CASGGNSYEQYF.

The genes are TRBV7-2 and TRBJ2-7; no clear D gene. This CDR3 region has 15 residues. V was pared by 8 bases and J by 1 base, with 18 bases between. Germline V gene sequence: CDR1 SGHTA, CDR2 FQGNSA. In DNA form, the CDR3 reads TGTGCCAGCTTAGAAGAAGCAACCCGATCCTACGAGCAGTACTTC. Translating gives CASLEEATRSYEQYF.

The chain recombines TRBV27 with TRBJ1-1; D uncertain. The CDR3 length is 13 residues. Trimming removed 5 bases from V and 1 base from J, with 8 bases in between. The germline gives CDR1 MNHEY, CDR2 SMNVEV (reference sequence). CDR3 nucleotide sequence: TGTGCCAGCAGTCCCAAGTGGAACACTGAAGCTTTCTTT. Protein: CASSPKWNTEAFF.

The chain is built from TRBV7-2 and TRBJ1-1, with D unclear. This CDR3 comprises 15 residues. Germline V CDR1 and CDR2: SGHTA, FQGNSA. V shed 1 base and J shed 1 base, with 10 bases lying between them. CDR3 loop: CASSLDGVRNTEAFF. The CDR3 DNA reads as TGTGCCAGCAGCTTAGATGGGGTGAGGAACACTGAAGCTTTCTTT.

The chain combines TRBV2 with TRBJ1-2; 9 bases fit TRBD1. V shed 4 bases and J 8 bases; nucleotides not matched to a gene: 11. Germline CDR1 SNHLY, CDR2 FYNNEI. This CDR3 contains 15 residues. The CDR3, as DNA: TGTGCCAGCAGTGCTACTACCGGGACAGGGAAGGGCTACACCTTC. This translates into CASSATTGTGKGYTF.

The CDR3: CASSDHQPQHF. CDR3 DNA: TGTGCCAGCAGTGACCATCAGCCCCAGCATTTT. J is TRBJ1-5 and V is TRBV6-1; D gene uncertain. The CDR3 contains 11 residues. V was cut by 3 bases and J by 5 bases, with 2 bases left in between. CDR1 and CDR2 (germline): MNHNS, SASEGT.

Remarks on this clone: Additional DNA sequences in this sample encode the identical CDR3. The chain has TRBV27 and TRBJ2-2; no clear D. This CDR3 region has 12 residues. V lost 2 bases, J lost 4 bases, and 2 bases lay in between. Germline assignment: CDR1 MNHEY and CDR2 SMNVEV (reference sequence). Written as DNA, the CDR3 is TGTGCCAGCAGTTTACGCACCGGGGAGCTGTTTTTT. It specifies CASSLRTGELFF.

This clone was found once. The genes are TRBV27 and TRBJ2-2; maybe TRBD1 (6 bases). V was shortened by 3 bases and J by 0 bases, with 14 bases between the two germline ends. Per the germline V gene, CDR1 is MNHEY and CDR2 is SMNVEV (reference sequence). The length of the CDR3 is 17 residues. The CDR3 protein is CASSFRLTGSNTGELFF. The CDR3 DNA follows: TGTGCCAGCAGTTTTCGACTCACAGGGTCGAACACCGGGGAGCTGTTTTTT.

This clone appeared a single time. The J gene is TRBJ2-7, the V gene TRBV29-1; 8 nucleotides match TRBD2. Per germline, CDR1 SQVTM and CDR2 ANQGSEA. J gave up 7 bases and V 6 bases, and 14 bases lay outside the gene matches. There are 14 residues in the CDR3. CDR3 residues: CSVASRLREDEQYF. The CDR3 DNA sequence: TGCAGCGTGGCTAGCCGGTTGCGGGAGGATGAGCAGTACTTC.

The chain employs TRBV5-1 and TRBJ1-6; possible D gene TRBD1, 5 bases. CDR1 is SGHRS, CDR2 YFSETQ, per germline. CDR3 length equals 14 residues. The V end was cut by 1 base, the J end by 8 bases, with 10 bases between. CDR3 residues: CASSLQGLDSPLHF. The CDR3, as DNA: TGCGCCAGCAGCTTGCAGGGCCTGGATTCACCCCTCCACTTT.

This clone has only one observation. J is TRBJ1-5 and V is TRBV5-5, with a tentative D call TRBD1 (6 bases). The CDR3 is 15 residues long. CDR1 and CDR2 from the germline V gene are SGHKS and YYEKEE (reference sequence). Trimming took 2 bases from V and 7 from J, leaving 16 bases between them. The chain's CDR3 is CASSFGTSDAQPQHF. DNA for the CDR3: TGTGCCAGCAGCTTCGGGACATCCGATGCCCAGCCCCAGCATTTT.

The chain couples TRBV19 to TRBJ1-5, with TRBD1 matching 12 bases. Trimming took 8 bases from V and 6 from J; bases not matched to a gene: 11. The CDR3 has 16 residues. CDR1 and CDR2 (germline): LNHDA, SQIVND (reference sequence). CDR3 sequence reads: CASPPPGTGGGQPQHF. The CDR3 DNA reads as TGTGCCAGTCCCCCCCCCGGGACAGGGGGCGGTCAGCCCCAGCATTTT.

This clone appeared a few times. This chain joins TRBV5-1 and TRBJ1-1; D is unclear. CDR3 size: 14 residues. Trimming stripped 1 base from V and 1 base from J, with 8 bases between. Germline values: CDR1 SGHRS, CDR2 YFSETQ. The CDR3 DNA reads TGCGCCAGCAGCTTGATGGAGGGGAACACTGAAGCTTTCTTT. It translates to CASSLMEGNTEAFF.

As concerns this clone: This sample also contains other DNA sequences that code for the same CDR3. The rearrangement joins TRBV30 to TRBJ2-7, with D unresolved. The germline V gene has CDR1 GTSNPN and CDR2 SVGIG (reference sequence). V lost 3 bases and J 2 bases, leaving 5 bases between the germline ends. CDR3 length: 11 residues. The CDR3 sequence is CAWRGTYEQYF. DNA for the CDR3: TGTGCCTGGAGGGGAACCTACGAGCAGTACTTC. Complete variable domain (other parts from reference TRBV30 and TRBJ2-7): SQTIHQWPATLVQPVGSPLSLECTVEGTSNPNLYWYRQAAGRGLQLLFYSVGIGQISSEVPQNLSASRPQDRQFILSSKKLLLSDSGFYLCAWRGTYEQYFGPGTRLTVT.

The chain employs TRBV5-1 and TRBJ1-1; D may be TRBD1 (6 bases). The length of the CDR3 is 14 residues. Trimming took off 1 base at V and 8 bases at J, with 15 bases between the two ends. CDR1 and CDR2 (germline): SGHRS, YFSETQ. CDR3 sequence (DNA): TGCGCCAGCAGCTTGACAGGGCTAGGATCGGAAGCTTTCTTT. Translation: CASSLTGLGSEAFF. Together with reference TRBV5-1 and TRBJ1-1, the CDR3 gives the full variable domain: KAGVTQTPRYLIKTRGQQVTLSCSPISGHRSVSWYQQTPGQGLQFLFEYFSETQRNKGNFPGRFSGRQFSNSRSEMNVSTLELGDSALYLCASSLTGLGSEAFFGQGTRLTVV.